A single sample is the source of the 24 T cell receptor beta chains below, sequenced in a study of OX40 agonist ivuxolimab in advanced cancers. The repertoire was sequenced with immunoSEQ multiplex PCR; TCRdb's copy has only in-frame clones and lacks some. The sample consists of over 95,000 clones, 91% of them appearing once. The sequences come from CD4+ or CD8+ T cells sorted from blood, collected in a trial of the OX40 agonist ivuxolimab. These receptors were collected from an adult with an advanced solid tumor such as melanoma, head and neck, liver or kidney cancer.

The sample holds one count of this clone. The J gene is TRBJ2-7, the V gene TRBV27; TRBD1 agrees at 7 bases. Germline values: CDR1 MNHEY, CDR2 SMNVEV (reference sequence). There are 14 residues in the CDR3. The trim removed 5 bases at V and 3 bases at J, leaving 7 bases unmatched. DNA of the CDR3: TGTGCCAGCAGTCGAACCGGGACAGTCTACGAGCAGTACTTC. The encoded protein is CASSRTGTVYEQYF.

The chain is built from TRBV5-3 and TRBJ2-3; 13 nucleotides line up with TRBD2. TRBV5-3 is reported as an ORF; its role is uncertain. The CDR3 is 14 amino acids. J lost 4 bases, V lost 4 bases, and 0 bases had no gene match. CDR3 loop: CARSGLAGADTQYF. DNA for the CDR3: TGTGCCAGAAGCGGACTAGCGGGAGCAGATACGCAGTATTTT.

In this sample, this clone turned up once. The chain recombines TRBV11-2 with TRBJ1-1, with D possibly being TRBD1 (5 bases). The V end lost 5 bases, the J end lost 1 base, and 20 bases lay between the germline ends. This CDR3 comprises 17 residues. Looked up from germline, CDR1 is SGHAT and CDR2 is FQNNGV. The CDR3: CASSPRTPGRGNTEAFF. DNA for the CDR3: TGTGCCAGCAGCCCGCGTACCCCGGGACGGGGGAACACTGAAGCTTTCTTT.

V is TRBV7-8 and J is TRBJ1-3, with 7 nucleotides matching TRBD1. V trimming: 5 bases; J trimming: 0 bases; junction bases outside the gene matches: 4. The V gene's germline CDR1 is SGHVS and CDR2 FQNEAQ. The CDR3 is made up of 15 amino acids. Written as DNA, the CDR3 is TGTGCCAGCAGCCCAGGGACAGCCTCTGGAAACACCATATATTTT. It encodes CASSPGTASGNTIYF.

The genes are TRBV9 and TRBJ1-1; no clear D gene. CDR3 size: 15 residues. CDR1 is SGDLS and CDR2 is YYNGEE in the germline V gene. Trimming shortened V by 0 bases and J by 5 bases, and 14 bases separated the two germline ends. The CDR3 nucleotides are TGTGCCAGCAGCGTAGCTGGGGTTAGGGAAACTGAAGCTTTCTTT. As protein: CASSVAGVRETEAFF.

The V gene is TRBV6-5, the J gene TRBJ1-3; D ambiguous. The CDR3 extends over 14 amino acids. From germline, CDR1 is MNHEY and CDR2 SVGAGI. Trimming removed 6 bases from V and 4 bases from J, with 13 bases in between. CDR3 sequence: CASRNLGIGNTIYF. Written as DNA, the CDR3 is TGTGCCAGCAGGAACCTGGGCATCGGAAACACCATATATTTT.

The rearrangement links TRBV5-4 to TRBJ2-5, with 9 bases that match TRBD1. The CDR3 runs 14 residues. V shed 3 bases and J 3 bases; nucleotides not matched to a gene: 3. Looked up from germline, CDR1 is SGHNT and CDR2 is YYREEE (reference sequence). CDR3 sequence (DNA): TGTGCCAGCAGCTCCCGACAGGGGGAAGAGACCCAGTACTTC. This sequence encodes CASSSRQGEETQYF. The full variable domain, rest sourced from reference TRBV5-4 and TRBJ2-5, is ETGVTQSPTHLIKTRGQQVTLRCSSQSGHNTVSWYQQALGQGPQFIFQYYREEENGRGNFPPRFSGLQFPNYSSELNVNALELDDSALYLCASSSRQGEETQYFGPGTRLLVL.

This clone appeared once. The chain combines TRBV6-1 with TRBJ2-6; D might be TRBD1 (5 bases). The CDR3 has 15 amino acids. Trimming left V 2 bases short and J 0 bases short, with 5 bases between. Germline CDR1 MNHNS, CDR2 SASEGT. CDR3 nucleotide sequence: TGTGCCAGCAGTGAACAGGGCTCTGGGGCCAACGTCCTGACTTTC. Its translation is CASSEQGSGANVLTF.

The chain couples TRBV13 to TRBJ2-1; 16 bases are a match to TRBD2. The CDR3 is 16 residues long. The ends lost 5 bases at V and 4 bases at J; junction bases unmatched: 2. Germline-derived CDR1 and CDR2 are PRHDT and FYEKMQ (reference sequence). CDR3 amino acids: CASSMGLAGGYNEQFF. As DNA, the CDR3 is TGTGCCAGCAGCATGGGACTAGCGGGAGGGTACAATGAGCAGTTCTTC.

CDR3 in amino acids: CASSVASGNYNEQFF. The CDR3 coding sequence is TGTGCCAGCAGCGTAGCATCGGGAAACTACAATGAGCAGTTCTTC. The gene calls are TRBV9 and TRBJ2-1; tentatively, D is TRBD2 (5 bases). Germline CDR1 and CDR2: SGDLS and YYNGEE. CDR3 length: 15 amino acids. V was shortened by 0 bases and J by 3 bases, with 10 bases between the two germline ends.

V gene TRBV6-7 combines with J gene TRBJ2-7; TRBD1 matches at 8 bases. TRBV6-7 is an ORF; its function is uncertain. V gave up 5 bases and J gave up 5 bases; unmatched junction bases: 11. This CDR3 is built from 15 residues. The CDR3 sequence is CASSPNPGGRDEQYF. The CDR3 nucleotides are TGTGCCAGCAGTCCAAACCCAGGGGGCCGAGACGAGCAGTACTTC.

The chain uses TRBV28 and TRBJ1-5; tentative D call: TRBD1 (5 bases). CDR3 length: 15 residues. From germline, CDR1 is MDHEN and CDR2 SYDVKM. V dropped 7 bases and J dropped 3 bases, with 16 bases sitting between them. CDR3 sequence (DNA): TGTGCCAGCAAGGCCCGCCGGACAACCAATCAGCCCCAGCATTTT. The encoded protein is CASKARRTTNQPQHF.

The chain combines TRBV11-2 with TRBJ1-2; D is unclear. The CDR3 length is 15 residues. V lost 0 bases and J 8 bases, leaving 16 bases between the germline ends. Per the germline V gene, CDR1 is SGHAT and CDR2 is FQNNGV. The CDR3 bases are TGTGCCAGCAGCTTAGATTGGGCAGGCCCTAGAGGCTACACCTTC. It specifies CASSLDWAGPRGYTF. The complete variable domain, with remaining parts taken from reference TRBV11-2 and TRBJ1-2, reads EAGVAQSPRYKIIEKRQSVAFWCNPISGHATLYWYQQILGQGPKLLIQFQNNGVVDDSQLPKDRFSAERLKGVDSTLKIQPAKLEDSAVYLCASSLDWAGPRGYTFGSGTRLTVV.

This sequence joins TRBV7-7 and TRBJ2-1; the D is unclear. The CDR3 loop spans 14 amino acids. CDR1 is SSHAT, CDR2 FNYEAQ, per germline (reference sequence). V lost 5 bases, J lost 0 bases, and 8 bases lay in between. The CDR3 sequence: CASSAGGSYNEQFF. The DNA for the CDR3 is TGTGCCAGCAGCGCCGGTGGCTCCTACAATGAGCAGTTCTTC.

This chain uses TRBV28 with TRBJ2-2; TRBD2 aligns across 9 bases. Germline trimming cut 3 bases from V and 2 bases from J; bases unmatched to any gene: 7. Germline assignment: CDR1 MDHEN and CDR2 SYDVKM. The CDR3 sequence is 17 residues long. CDR3 in amino acids: CASSLDETSGNTGELFF. As DNA, the CDR3 is TGTGCCAGCAGTTTGGATGAGACTAGCGGAAACACCGGGGAGCTGTTTTTT.

The gene calls are TRBV28 and TRBJ1-5; D call uncertain. V lost 7 bases, J lost 7 bases, and 14 bases lay in between. CDR1 MDHEN and CDR2 SYDVKM come from the germline V gene. This CDR3 comprises 13 residues. The CDR3 DNA is TGTGCCAGCACCCTATATAGCCGGCAGCCCCAGCATTTT. It specifies CASTLYSRQPQHF. Looking up the rest from reference TRBV28 and TRBJ1-5 gives the full variable domain: DVKVTQSSRYLVKRTGEKVFLECVQDMDHENMFWYRQDPGLGLRLIYFSYDVKMKEKGDIPEGYSVSREKKERFSLILESASTNQTSMYLCASTLYSRQPQHFGDGTRLSIL.

This rearrangement joins TRBV5-1 to TRBJ2-5; TRBD2 is a possible D gene (6 bases). CDR1 and CDR2 (germline): SGHRS, YFSETQ. The CDR3 consists of 14 residues. V shed 6 bases and J shed 4 bases, with 16 bases lying between them. The CDR3 sequence: CASKVGAGRETQYF. The CDR3 DNA is TGCGCCAGCAAGGTCGGTGCGGGAAGAGAGACCCAGTACTTC.

As for this clone: The same CDR3 also results from other DNA sequences found in this sample. The rearrangement joins TRBV6-5 to TRBJ1-1, with D unclear. The CDR3 spans 15 residues. Trimming cost V 0 bases and J 1 base, with 9 bases left between them. Germline-derived CDR1 and CDR2 are MNHEY and SVGAGI. CDR3 loop: CASSYSNRANTEAFF. CDR3 in DNA: TGTGCCAGCAGTTACTCGAACAGAGCGAACACTGAAGCTTTCTTT.

With respect to this clone: The sample contains more than one DNA sequence encoding this CDR3. The CDR3, as DNA: TGTGCCACCAGCAGAGACATAGAGACCCAGTACTTC. Translating it yields CATSRDIETQYF. V is TRBV15 and J is TRBJ2-5, with D hard to call. Trimming took 0 bases from V and 4 from J, leaving 3 bases between them. Germline-derived CDR1 and CDR2 are LNHNV and YYDKDF (reference sequence). This CDR3 region has 12 residues.

The rearrangement joins TRBV14 to TRBJ1-1, with D unresolved. V was cut by 1 base and J by 2 bases, with 5 bases left in between. This CDR3 spans 13 amino acids. The V gene's germline CDR1 is SGHDN and CDR2 FVKESK. In DNA, the CDR3 is TGTGCCAGCAGCCAAGGGGGAAACACTGAAGCTTTCTTT. Protein product: CASSQGGNTEAFF.

The chain joins TRBV7-2 to TRBJ1-3, with a possible D match to TRBD1 (5 bases). The CDR3 has 17 residues. Germline V gene data show CDR1 as SGHTA and CDR2 as FQGNSA. V lost 5 bases, J lost 1 base, and 18 bases lay in between. CDR3 nucleotide sequence: TGTGCCAGCAGCCGGGGGTTCCGACAGCCATCTGGAAACACCATATATTTT. This translates into CASSRGFRQPSGNTIYF.

The chain uses TRBV7-9 and TRBJ2-1; D call uncertain. From germline, CDR1 is SEHNR and CDR2 FQNEAQ (reference sequence). The CDR3 covers 13 residues. Trimming took 2 bases from V and 3 from J, leaving 5 bases between them. CDR3 DNA sequence: TGTGCCAGCAGCTTATCCGGCTACAATGAGCAGTTCTTC. It is translated as CASSLSGYNEQFF. Filled out from reference TRBV7-9 and TRBJ2-1, the complete variable domain reads DTGVSQNPRHKITKRGQNVTFRCDPISEHNRLYWYRQTLGQGPEFLTYFQNEAQLEKSRLLSDRFSAERPKGSFSTLEIQRTEQGDSAMYLCASSLSGYNEQFFGPGTRLTVL.

This chain joins TRBV13 and TRBJ2-2; D gene uncertain. The CDR3 totals 15 residues. V was shortened by 2 bases and J by 6 bases, with 13 bases between the two germline ends. Germline lookup yields CDR1 PRHDT and CDR2 FYEKMQ (reference sequence). The CDR3 sequence: CASSLSGFSAGELFF. CDR3 DNA sequence: TGTGCCAGCAGCTTAAGTGGGTTTTCGGCCGGGGAGCTGTTTTTT.

This clone was seen only a few times. The chain links TRBV4-2 to TRBJ2-1; no clear D. The CDR3 loop spans 14 amino acids. Germline V gene data show CDR1 as LGHNA and CDR2 as YNFKEQ. Trimming took off 0 bases at V and 10 bases at J, with 13 bases between the two ends. CDR3 sequence: CASSQDGPQAEQFF. The CDR3 nucleotides read TGTGCCAGCAGCCAAGACGGTCCGCAGGCGGAGCAGTTCTTC.